The next 18 T cell receptor beta chains were all read from a single sample in a study of blood T cell repertoires in COVID-19 (TCRdb year 2020). Library method: the immunoSEQ multiplex PCR assay. In its TCRdb copy, this immuneACCESS table keeps in-frame sequences only and misses some clones. Where compared with another copy, unresolved V genes explain less than half of these, and the others have no known cause. For this sample there are 50,000 to 65,000 clones; more than 70% appear just once. The ten largest clones take up under 4% of the sample. What was sequenced was peripheral blood. These receptor sequences come from a man in his sixties or seventies with acute or convalescent COVID-19.

Only a few counts were recorded for this clone. This chain connects TRBV11-2 to TRBJ2-7; TRBD1 might be the D (6 bases). V was pared by 3 bases and J by 9 bases, with 12 bases between. The CDR3 consists of 12 residues. The germline gives CDR1 SGHAT, CDR2 FQNNGV. The CDR3 DNA reads as TGTGCCAGCAGCTTGGAGGTACAGGGGCAGTACTTC. Translation gives CASSLEVQGQYF.

The gene calls are TRBV27 and TRBJ2-7; 9 positions match TRBD1. The CDR3 length is 14 residues. Losses at the gene ends were 6 bases for V and 3 bases for J; bases not matched to a gene: 6. Germline V gene lookup returns CDR1 MNHEY and CDR2 SMNVEV (reference sequence). The CDR3 here is CASSPGTGIYEQYF. The CDR3 DNA reads TGTGCCAGCAGCCCCGGGACAGGGATCTACGAGCAGTACTTC.

The V gene is TRBV7-9, the J gene TRBJ1-4; 9 bases map to TRBD1. This CDR3 is 15 amino acids long. From germline, CDR1 is SEHNR and CDR2 FQNEAQ (reference sequence). The ends lost 4 bases at V and 8 bases at J; junction bases unmatched: 8. The DNA for the CDR3 is TGTGCCAGCAGCTCCTACCGGGACAGGGTCGAAAAACTGTTTTTT. It is translated as CASSSYRDRVEKLFF.

The rearrangement joins TRBV4-2 to TRBJ1-1; TRBD1 matches at 10 bases. The CDR3 length is 14 residues. Germline assignment: CDR1 LGHNA and CDR2 YNFKEQ. The V segment lost 3 bases and the J segment 11 bases; nucleotides outside the gene matches: 9. DNA of the CDR3: TGTGCCAGCAGCCACGGGACAGGGGATCGTCCGGCTTTCTTT. Its translation is CASSHGTGDRPAFF.

This chain uses TRBV5-4 with TRBJ2-2; TRBD2 aligns across 12 bases. The CDR3 is 18 residues long. Germline V gene sequence: CDR1 SGHNT, CDR2 YYREEE (reference sequence). V was clipped by 2 bases and J by 0 bases; unmatched bases: 5. CDR3 sequence (DNA): TGTGCCAGCAGCTTTCCGGGGACTAGCGGGCCGAACACCGGGGAGCTGTTTTTT. This gives the protein CASSFPGTSGPNTGELFF.

The chain employs TRBV5-1 and TRBJ2-7; 7 positions match TRBD1. Unmatched junction bases numbered 6, after V lost 4 bases and J lost 2 bases. The germline V gene encodes CDR1 SGHRS and CDR2 YFSETQ. This CDR3 is built from 14 residues. CDR3 sequence (DNA): TGCGCCAGCAGCCCCCGGGACAGAACCTACGAGCAGTACTTC. It translates to CASSPRDRTYEQYF.

This chain links TRBV5-5 with TRBJ2-1; the D gene is possibly TRBD1 (6 bases). The CDR3 is made up of 17 amino acids. V was shortened by 2 bases and J by 0 bases, with 15 bases between the two germline ends. Per germline, CDR1 SGHKS and CDR2 YYEKEE (reference sequence). CDR3 bases: TGTGCCAGCAGCTTCCAGGGGACGGGTAGCTCCTACAATGAGCAGTTCTTC. Its translation: CASSFQGTGSSYNEQFF.

This clone was picked up a small number of times. The gene calls are TRBV18 and TRBJ2-6, with no clear D. Trimming removed 6 bases from V and 1 base from J, with 7 bases in between. The V gene's germline CDR1 is KGHSH and CDR2 LQKENI. The CDR3 runs to 14 residues. DNA for the CDR3: TGTGCCAGCTCCTATGAGTCTGGGGCCAACGTCCTGACTTTC. Translating it yields CASSYESGANVLTF. Complete variable domain (other parts from reference TRBV18 and TRBJ2-6): NAGVMQNPRHLVRRRGQEARLRCSPMKGHSHVYWYRQLPEEGLKFMVYLQKENIIDESGMPKERFSAEFPKEGPSILRIQQVVRGDSAAYFCASSYESGANVLTFGAGSRLTVL.

This chain uses TRBV28 with TRBJ1-5, with a weak D call TRBD1 (6 bases). V was pared by 2 bases and J by 2 bases, with 13 bases between. Germline-derived CDR1 and CDR2 are MDHEN and SYDVKM. The CDR3 runs to 16 residues. The CDR3 loop is CASSLSSRGGNQPQHF. The CDR3 DNA reads TGTGCCAGCAGTTTAAGCTCCAGGGGAGGCAATCAGCCCCAGCATTTT.

V and J are TRBV4-3 and TRBJ1-5, with 8 bases identical to TRBD1. CDR1 and CDR2 from the germline V gene are LGHNA and YSLEER. V lost 4 bases, J lost 4 bases, and 12 bases stayed unmatched. This CDR3 has 17 amino acids. The CDR3 DNA sequence: TGCGCCAGCAGCCTCATCTGGTCCAGGGGGCAAAATCAGCCCCAGCATTTT. It codes for CASSLIWSRGQNQPQHF.

The genes are TRBV11-2 and TRBJ1-2; possibly TRBD1 for D (6 bases). This CDR3 contains 16 residues. V lost 1 base to trimming and J lost 4 bases, with 16 bases between them. From germline, CDR1 is SGHAT and CDR2 FQNNGV. The CDR3 loop reads CASSLVDRITRYGYTF. CDR3 nucleotides: TGTGCCAGCAGCTTAGTAGACAGGATCACCCGCTATGGCTACACCTTC.

This clone occurred once. This rearrangement joins TRBV11-3 to TRBJ2-3; 10 nucleotides line up with TRBD1. CDR1 and CDR2 (germline): SGHNT, YENEEA. This CDR3 has 16 residues. V was clipped by 5 bases and J by 5 bases; unmatched bases: 10. This CDR3 is CASSEGQGPPGDTQYF. The CDR3, as DNA: TGTGCCAGCAGCGAGGGACAGGGGCCTCCCGGAGATACGCAGTATTTT.

The chain couples TRBV6-6 to TRBJ2-7; 10 positions agree with TRBD2. The CDR3 has 16 amino acids. The V segment lost 6 bases and the J segment 0 bases; nucleotides outside the gene matches: 8. Germline assignment: CDR1 MNHNY and CDR2 SVGAGI (reference sequence). The CDR3 region is CASSRAGTSDSYEQYF. CDR3 DNA: TGTGCCAGCAGCCGGGCAGGGACTAGCGACTCCTACGAGCAGTACTTC.

The rearrangement uses TRBV11-3 and TRBJ2-1; 13 nucleotides match TRBD2. Germline assignment: CDR1 SGHNT and CDR2 YENEEA. The V and J ends lost 0 bases and 13 bases, in that order; junction bases with no gene match: 18. This CDR3 comprises 19 residues. CDR3 in amino acids: CASSLDAGILAGGLAEQFF. In DNA form, the CDR3 reads TGTGCCAGCAGCTTAGATGCGGGGATACTAGCGGGGGGGCTGGCGGAACAGTTCTTC.

This chain joins TRBV6-1 and TRBJ1-1, with a tentative D call TRBD1 (6 bases). Trimming shortened V by 3 bases and J by 3 bases, and 29 bases separated the two germline ends. From germline, CDR1 is MNHNS and CDR2 SASEGT. The CDR3 is made up of 20 amino acids. The CDR3, as DNA: TGTGCCAGCAGTGATCCTGGGGTCAGGGCCTACACGGGGGGCGACACTGAAGCTTTCTTT. Protein sequence: CASSDPGVRAYTGGDTEAFF.

The chain is built from TRBV18 and TRBJ1-4; 9 bases are a match to TRBD1. Germline loops: CDR1 KGHSH, CDR2 LQKENI. The CDR3 length is 15 residues. Trimming at V came to 0 bases and at J to 7 bases, leaving 3 bases not matched to a gene. CDR3 bases: TGTGCCAGCTCACCACCGGGACAGGGCTTTGAAAAACTGTTTTTT. Translating gives CASSPPGQGFEKLFF.

V gene TRBV5-1 combines with J gene TRBJ1-2, with D perhaps matching TRBD1 (5 bases). V dropped 0 bases and J dropped 5 bases, with 11 bases sitting between them. This CDR3 has 14 amino acids. In germline, CDR1 is SGHRS, CDR2 YFSETQ. In nucleotides, the CDR3 is TGCGCCAGCAGCTTGGTTCAGGGAAGGTATGGCTACACCTTC. Protein product: CASSLVQGRYGYTF.

The rearrangement links TRBV3-1 (or the pseudogene TRBV3-2) to TRBJ2-7; possible D gene TRBD2, 6 bases. CDR1 is LGHDT, CDR2 YNNKEL, per germline (reference sequence). CDR3 length: 15 amino acids. The germline V and J ends were trimmed by 3 bases and 4 bases, with 16 bases remaining between them. The CDR3, as DNA: TGTGCCAGCAGCCACACCGGGACTCACACTTACGAGCAGTACTTC. Translating gives CASSHTGTHTYEQYF.